The 16 T cell receptor beta chains given below trace back to one sample, sequenced in a study of a mutant IDH1 vaccine in newly diagnosed glioma. Time point in this sample: week 47, end of study. Each vaccine dose was 300 ug of mutant IDH1 20-mer peptide, with topical imiquimod. Their antigens remain unidentified. Libraries were prepared by immunoSEQ multiplex PCR; TCRdb keeps only in-frame clonotypes and omits some of them. The sample has about 13,000 clones, around three quarters seen once. The specimen comprised PBMCs, sampled from a glioma patient whose treatment included an IDH1 peptide vaccine. These TCRs come from a woman in her forties with glioma.

The chain has TRBV4-3 and TRBJ2-1; tentatively, D is TRBD2 (5 bases). CDR1 is LGHNA, CDR2 YSLEER, per germline. This CDR3 spans 15 amino acids. V lost 0 bases, J lost 3 bases, and 9 bases lay in between. CDR3 DNA: TGCGCCAGCAGCCAAGAACGGGATTTCTACAATGAGCAGTTCTTC. This codes for CASSQERDFYNEQFF.

The V call is TRBV4-2, the J call TRBJ2-6; D uncertain. CDR1 and CDR2 (germline): LGHNA, YNFKEQ. The V end lost 0 bases, the J end lost 0 bases, and 6 bases lay between the germline ends. The CDR3 is 16 residues long. In nucleotides, the CDR3 is TGTGCCAGCAGCCAAGATTCCAGCTCTGGGGCCAACGTCCTGACTTTC. This gives the protein CASSQDSSSGANVLTF.

CDR3: CASSYGTGATTGELFF. CDR3 bases: TGTGCCAGCAGTTACGGTACAGGGGCCACCACCGGGGAGCTGTTTTTT. The chain is built from TRBV6-6 and TRBJ2-2; 7 nucleotides line up with TRBD1. Per germline, CDR1 MNHNY and CDR2 SVGAGI (reference sequence). CDR3 length: 16 amino acids. The J segment lost 4 bases and the V segment lost 2 bases, leaving 7 bases of the junction unmatched.

The V and J genes are TRBV5-1 and TRBJ2-7; 7 bases are a match to TRBD1. The CDR3 length is 12 residues. Germline V gene data show CDR1 as SGHRS and CDR2 as YFSETQ. V trimming: 3 bases; J trimming: 6 bases; junction bases outside the gene matches: 3. The CDR3 DNA reads as TGCGCCAGCAGCTCTTCAGGGGGCGAGCAGTACTTC. This gives the protein CASSSSGGEQYF.

The J gene is TRBJ2-7, the V gene TRBV5-1; D unclear. Per germline, CDR1 SGHRS and CDR2 YFSETQ. Trimming left V 4 bases short and J 3 bases short, with 11 bases between. This CDR3 region has 13 residues. DNA of the CDR3: TGCGCCAGCAGCCAAACAAGGAACTACGAGCAGTACTTC. It translates to CASSQTRNYEQYF.

This rearrangement joins TRBV6-9 to TRBJ1-1, with 8 nucleotides matching TRBD1. This CDR3 has 15 amino acids. Germline V lookup: CDR1 MNHGY, CDR2 SVAAGI. V shed 4 bases and J 11 bases; nucleotides not matched to a gene: 15. CDR3 protein: CASSFLPHQDRVAFF. For the CDR3, the DNA is TGTGCCAGCAGTTTCTTGCCCCATCAGGACAGGGTGGCTTTCTTT.

This sequence joins TRBV14 and TRBJ2-1; D not resolved. Trimming took off 0 bases at V and 6 bases at J, with 12 bases between the two ends. The CDR3 is made up of 15 amino acids. Germline V gene data show CDR1 as SGHDN and CDR2 as FVKESK. DNA of the CDR3: TGTGCCAGCAGCCAAGATCTGCGGACGGTCAATGAGCAGTTCTTC. It specifies CASSQDLRTVNEQFF.

The V gene is TRBV5-4, the J gene TRBJ2-7, with 9 bases identical to TRBD2. Per the germline V gene, CDR1 is SGHNT and CDR2 is YYREEE (reference sequence). The V gene end was trimmed by 3 bases and the J gene end by 5 bases; junction bases not matched to a gene: 6. The CDR3 loop spans 14 amino acids. CDR3 protein: CASSWNAGGNEQYF. The CDR3 DNA reads TGTGCCAGCAGCTGGAACGCGGGGGGGAACGAGCAGTACTTC.

The chain couples TRBV5-1 to TRBJ2-5; the match to TRBD1 covers 7 bases. Per the germline V gene, CDR1 is SGHRS and CDR2 is YFSETQ. This CDR3 contains 16 residues. V gave up 3 bases and J gave up 2 bases; unmatched junction bases: 10. CDR3 in DNA: TGCGCCAGCAGCTCATACAGGGGTCTGCGACAAGAGACCCAGTACTTC. Protein sequence: CASSSYRGLRQETQYF.

This clone was detected only a few times. The chain couples TRBV5-4 to TRBJ1-1; perhaps TRBD1 as D (6 bases). V lost 4 bases to trimming and J lost 5 bases, with 18 bases between them. In germline, CDR1 is SGHNT, CDR2 YYREEE (reference sequence). The CDR3 runs to 15 residues. The CDR3 region is CASSPLRGAGTEAFF. In DNA form, the CDR3 reads TGTGCCAGCAGCCCTCTTCGGGGGGCAGGGACTGAAGCTTTCTTT.

The J gene is TRBJ2-7, the V gene TRBV7-9; D may correspond to TRBD1 or TRBD2 (5 bases each). Germline lookup yields CDR1 SEHNR and CDR2 FQNEAQ (reference sequence). There are 15 residues in the CDR3. V lost 1 base and J lost 3, with 13 bases in between. The CDR3 region is CASSLGGKVGYEQYF. CDR3 bases: TGTGCCAGCAGCTTAGGGGGGAAAGTAGGCTACGAGCAGTACTTC.

CDR3 amino acids: CASSEDIFSGNTIYF. The CDR3, as DNA: TGTGCCAGCAGTGAGGACATATTTTCTGGAAACACCATATATTTT. The chain is built from TRBV25-1 and TRBJ1-3; maybe TRBD1 (5 bases). The CDR3 is 15 residues long. V was trimmed by 3 bases and J by 1 base, leaving 10 bases between them. CDR1 is MGHDK, CDR2 SYGVNS, per germline.

The DNA for the CDR3 is TGTGCCAGCAGCTTTCAGGGGTATTCACCCCTCCACTTT. Encoded protein: CASSFQGYSPLHF. The chain links TRBV7-2 to TRBJ1-6, with a weak D call TRBD1 (6 bases). V lost 3 bases, J lost 8 bases, and 8 bases lay in between. Germline CDR1 is SGHTA and CDR2 is FQGNSA. The CDR3 extends over 13 amino acids.

This sequence joins TRBV7-6 and TRBJ1-4; no clear D. Trimming pared 2 bases from V and 0 bases from J, leaving 4 bases between. Germline V gene lookup returns CDR1 SGHVS and CDR2 FNYEAQ. This CDR3 is built from 14 residues. CDR3: CASSLQTTNEKLFF. For the CDR3, the DNA is TGTGCCAGCAGCTTACAGACAACTAATGAAAAACTGTTTTTT.

CDR3 sequence: CASSPPWGGGYTF. CDR3 DNA sequence: TGTGCCAGCAGCCCCCCTTGGGGAGGCGGCTACACCTTC. The V and J genes are TRBV11-2 and TRBJ1-2, with no clear D. Trimming stripped 5 bases from V and 8 bases from J, with 15 bases between. Germline V gene sequence: CDR1 SGHAT, CDR2 FQNNGV. The CDR3 extends over 13 amino acids. Using reference TRBV11-2 and TRBJ1-2 for the parts outside the CDR3, the full variable domain is EAGVAQSPRYKIIEKRQSVAFWCNPISGHATLYWYQQILGQGPKLLIQFQNNGVVDDSQLPKDRFSAERLKGVDSTLKIQPAKLEDSAVYLCASSPPWGGGYTFGSGTRLTVV.

The V gene is TRBV9, the J gene TRBJ2-3; D gene unclear. Germline V gene data show CDR1 as SGDLS and CDR2 as YYNGEE. The V end lost 4 bases, the J end lost 0 bases, and 9 bases lay between the germline ends. The CDR3 consists of 14 residues. The CDR3 coding sequence is TGTGCCAGCAGCCAATCGCCTAGCACAGATACGCAGTATTTT. Translation: CASSQSPSTDTQYF.